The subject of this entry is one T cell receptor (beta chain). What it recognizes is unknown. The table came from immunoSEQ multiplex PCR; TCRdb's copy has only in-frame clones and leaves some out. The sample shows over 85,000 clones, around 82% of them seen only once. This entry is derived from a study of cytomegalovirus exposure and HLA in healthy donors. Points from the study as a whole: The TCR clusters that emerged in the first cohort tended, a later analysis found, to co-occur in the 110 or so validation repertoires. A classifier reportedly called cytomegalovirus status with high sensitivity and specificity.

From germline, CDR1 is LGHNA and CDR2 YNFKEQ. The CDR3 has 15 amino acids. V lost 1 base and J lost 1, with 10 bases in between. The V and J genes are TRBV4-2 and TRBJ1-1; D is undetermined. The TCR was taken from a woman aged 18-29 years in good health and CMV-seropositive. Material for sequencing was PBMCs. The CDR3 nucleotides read TGTGCCAGCAGCCAAGGAGATAGAGCGAACACTGAAGCTTTCTTT. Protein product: CASSQGDRANTEAFF.